This TCR beta chain was profiled in a study of shared clonotypes between healthy human individuals. Notes on the study in general: Tissues were not sampled, only blood, and their repertoires likely differ.

Data came from immunoSEQ multiplex PCR; TCRdb stores just in-frame clones and leaves some out. Among hundreds of thousands of clones listed, about 92% were seen once. Positively selected for CCR7, the CD45RO-negative cells used as naive CD8 cells excluded terminally differentiated effector memory CD45RA+ cells. A word on this clone: Its antigen is currently unknown.

The CDR3 consists of 13 residues. Germline values: CDR1 SQVTM, CDR2 ANQGSEA. V lost 7 bases and J lost 3, with 12 bases in between. The specimen was naive CD8+ T cells sorted from blood. The gene calls are TRBV29-1 and TRBJ2-2; possibly TRBD1 for D (6 bases). This TCR was recovered from a man under 40 in good health. The CDR3 sequence is CSALGGYTGELFF. The DNA for the CDR3 is TGCAGCGCTCTAGGGGGTTACACCGGGGAGCTGTTTTTT.